One sample yielded the 29 T cell receptor beta chains listed below, sequenced in a study of response to subunit inactivated influenza vaccine. MiXCR, applied by TCRdb to the RT-PCR reads, yields one record per CDR3 protein. This table holds 500,000 to 600,000 distinct CDR3 sequences, approximately 14% found once. The material was PBMCs from blood, obtained roughly 13 days after vaccination. These receptors all come from a man aged 45-65 years who received an inactivated influenza vaccine.

V gene TRBV5-1 combines with J gene TRBJ2-5, with D unclear. The V gene lost 7 bases and the J gene lost 5 bases, with 21 bases spanning the gap. The CDR3 runs 15 residues. Germline-derived CDR1 and CDR2 are SGHRS and YFSETQ. Here the CDR3 DNA reads TGCGCCAGCCATCAATTGACAACCTCGAGGGAGACCCAGTACTTC. As protein: CASHQLTTSRETQYF.

The chain couples TRBV4-1 to TRBJ2-5, with 7 positions matching TRBD1. Germline V gives CDR1 MGHRA, CDR2 YSYEKL. J was trimmed by 5 bases and V by 1 base; bases with no gene match: 13. The CDR3 extends over 17 amino acids. The CDR3 coding sequence is TGCGCCAGCAGCCAAGCCCCTCAGAGGGGGCTTGCGGAGACCCAGTACTTC. It specifies CASSQAPQRGLAETQYF.

This clonotype was counted a few times. The chain joins TRBV7-2 to TRBJ2-3, with 7 bases fitting TRBD1. J lost 4 bases, V lost 6 bases, and 10 bases had no gene match. The germline gives CDR1 SGHTA, CDR2 FQGNSA. The CDR3 has 15 residues. The chain's CDR3 is CASRQKGAQPDTQYF. CDR3 sequence (DNA): TGTGCCAGCAGGCAGAAGGGGGCGCAACCAGATACGCAGTATTTT.

The CDR3 protein is CASSLNRGGNSPLHF. The CDR3 nucleotides are TGTGCCAGCAGCTTAAACAGGGGAGGAAATTCACCCCTCCACTTT. The rearrangement links TRBV7-2 to TRBJ1-6; 7 nucleotides line up with TRBD1. The CDR3 consists of 15 residues. The J segment lost 7 bases and the V segment lost 2 bases, leaving 5 bases of the junction unmatched. Looked up from germline, CDR1 is SGHTA and CDR2 is FQGNSA.

This clonotype was seen a handful of times. The chain uses TRBV20-1 and TRBJ2-1; 9 bases map to TRBD2. This CDR3 contains 18 residues. Germline assignment: CDR1 DFQATT and CDR2 SNEGSKA (reference sequence). The J segment lost 4 bases and the V segment lost 1 base, leaving 14 bases of the junction unmatched. The CDR3 protein is CSARGGSRGSGRYNEQFF. The CDR3 DNA is TGCAGTGCTAGAGGGGGGTCGCGCGGTAGCGGGAGATACAATGAGCAGTTCTTC.

In this sample, this clonotype turned up a few times. The chain employs TRBV12-3 or TRBV12-4 and TRBJ2-6, with 8 positions matching TRBD1. CDR3 length: 17 amino acids. V lost 5 bases and J lost 0; bases outside the gene matches: 6. The CDR3 sequence: CASSPWTGSSGANVLTF. The CDR3 region has the DNA TGTGCCAGCAGTCCCTGGACAGGGAGCTCTGGGGCCAACGTCCTGACTTTC.

The chain recombines TRBV6-2 or TRBV6-3 with TRBJ2-1; 9 bases align to TRBD1. Germline V CDR1 and CDR2: MNHEY, SVGEGT. The CDR3 has 20 amino acids. V shed 0 bases, J shed 0 bases, and the junction held 12 bases outside the gene matches. The CDR3 here is CASSYSRDRDNSNSYNEQFF. The CDR3 nucleotides are TGTGCCAGCAGTTACTCCCGGGACAGGGACAACTCAAACTCCTACAATGAGCAGTTCTTC.

This clonotype has only a few counts. This chain connects TRBV20-1 to TRBJ2-3; D not certain. CDR3 length: 9 residues. Trimming pared 8 bases from V and 6 bases from J, leaving 6 bases between. Germline V CDR1 and CDR2: DFQATT, SNEGSKA (reference sequence). CDR3 bases: TGCAGTCCCGAGGATACGCAGTATTTT. Amino acids: CSPEDTQYF.

The chain joins TRBV6-1 to TRBJ2-5; 7 bases fit TRBD1. From germline, CDR1 is MNHNS and CDR2 SASEGT. Trimming removed 7 bases from V and 9 bases from J; junction bases left unmatched: 11. The CDR3 totals 13 residues. The CDR3 protein is CASKSTGQGAQYF. CDR3 DNA: TGTGCCAGCAAATCGACAGGGCAAGGGGCCCAGTACTTC.

This clonotype appeared a few times. J is TRBJ2-3 and V is TRBV20-1, with TRBD1 identical over 10 bases. J was trimmed by 2 bases and V by 7 bases; bases with no gene match: 3. The CDR3 extends over 13 amino acids. CDR1 and CDR2 (germline): DFQATT, SNEGSKA (reference sequence). The CDR3 bases are TGCAGTGTAGGGACAGGGGTCACAGATACGCAGTATTTT. It is translated as CSVGTGVTDTQYF.

Only a few counts were recorded for this clonotype. The rearrangement links TRBV18 to TRBJ2-3; 9 nucleotides agree with TRBD2. CDR3 length: 16 residues. Trimming removed 2 bases from V and 2 bases from J; junction bases left unmatched: 5. Per the germline V gene, CDR1 is KGHSH and CDR2 is LQKENI. The CDR3 sequence: CASSPMSGRNTDTQYF. CDR3 coding DNA: TGTGCCAGCTCACCAATGAGCGGGAGGAACACAGATACGCAGTATTTT. Full variable domain (remainder filled in from reference TRBV18 and TRBJ2-3): NAGVMQNPRHLVRRRGQEARLRCSPMKGHSHVYWYRQLPEEGLKFMVYLQKENIIDESGMPKERFSAEFPKEGPSILRIQQVVRGDSAAYFCASSPMSGRNTDTQYFGPGTRLTVL.

The chain employs TRBV10-3 and TRBJ2-7; the D is unclear. The V and J ends lost 11 bases and 2 bases respectively, with 19 bases between them. Germline V gene data show CDR1 as ENHRY and CDR2 as SYGVKD. This CDR3 has 14 residues. This chain's CDR3 is CAANSAGFPYEQYF. The CDR3 DNA sequence: TGTGCCGCCAACTCAGCTGGATTCCCCTACGAGCAGTACTTC.

V gene TRBV4-3 combines with J gene TRBJ1-1, with no clear D. CDR1 and CDR2 (germline): LGHNA, YSLEER. The length of the CDR3 is 14 residues. The V and J ends lost 0 bases and 1 base respectively, with 6 bases between them. The CDR3 DNA reads as TGCGCCAGCAGCCAAGATCTGAGGAACACTGAAGCTTTCTTT. Amino acids: CASSQDLRNTEAFF.

V and J are TRBV7-2 and TRBJ2-6; D tentatively reads TRBD1 or TRBD2 (5 bases each). This CDR3 has 17 amino acids. Trimming stripped 5 bases from V and 0 bases from J, with 14 bases between. Germline loops: CDR1 SGHTA, CDR2 FQGNSA. DNA for the CDR3: TGTGCCAGCAGCCCTTCACCGGGGCTCTCTGGGGCCAACGTCCTGACTTTC. This sequence encodes CASSPSPGLSGANVLTF. Full variable domain (rest looked up from reference TRBV7-2 and TRBJ2-6): GAGVSQSPSNKVTEKGKDVELRCDPISGHTALYWYRQSLGQGLEFLIYFQGNSAPDKSGLPSDRFSAERTGGSVSTLTIQRTQQEDSAVYLCASSPSPGLSGANVLTFGAGSRLTVL.

This clonotype was observed a few times. CDR3 region: CASSQEGTGRTYEQYF. CDR3 nucleotides: TGCGCCAGCAGCCAAGAAGGGACAGGGAGAACCTACGAGCAGTACTTC. The rearrangement joins TRBV4-3 to TRBJ2-7; TRBD1 matches 9 bases. Germline lookup yields CDR1 LGHNA and CDR2 YSLEER. There are 16 residues in the CDR3. Trimming at V came to 0 bases and at J to 2 bases, leaving 5 bases not matched to a gene.

This clonotype was seen more than once but under ten times. The chain recombines TRBV7-9 with TRBJ2-7; TRBD2 is a possible D gene (6 bases). There are 17 residues in the CDR3. V lost 4 bases and J lost 0, with 19 bases in between. The germline V gene has CDR1 SEHNR and CDR2 FQNEAQ (reference sequence). In DNA, the CDR3 is TGTGCCAGCAGCTCTGGGACTTTCTTCCCCTCCTCCTACGAGCAGTACTTC. This encodes CASSSGTFFPSSYEQYF.

Comment on this clonotype: This may come from a read error, since a much larger clone is one base off. The chain is built from TRBV18 and TRBJ2-1; D unclear. This CDR3 contains 11 residues. Trimming took off 2 bases at V and 8 bases at J, with 4 bases between the two ends. Looked up from germline, CDR1 is KGHSH and CDR2 is LQKENI. The CDR3 reads CASSPDDEQFF. CDR3 sequence (DNA): TGTGCCAGCTCACCAGACGATGAGCAGTTCTTC.

This clonotype was recorded a few times. The chain employs TRBV24-1 and TRBJ1-5; D unclear. With 9 bases removed from V and 8 bases from J, the gap between germline ends came to 7 bases. The germline V gene encodes CDR1 KGHDR and CDR2 SFDVKD. There are 10 residues in the CDR3. CDR3 in DNA: TGTGCCACCGGAAGAAAGCCCCAGCATTTT. Translated, it gives CATGRKPQHF.

The chain has TRBV6-2 or TRBV6-3 and TRBJ2-7, with D possibly matching TRBD1 (6 bases). The germline CDR1 and CDR2 sequences are MNHEY and SVGEGT. Trimming removed 6 bases at V and 9 bases at J, with 21 bases between. The CDR3 contains 14 residues. CDR3 loop: CASSYTGTSTGQYF. The DNA of the CDR3 is TGTGCCAGCAGCTACACCGGGACATCGACCGGGCAGTACTTC.

This clonotype showed up just a few times. The chain recombines TRBV12-3 or TRBV12-4 with TRBJ1-2; D ambiguous. The germline V and J ends were trimmed by 4 bases and 5 bases, with 11 bases remaining between them. The CDR3 has 13 amino acids. CDR3 sequence reads: CASSSDTTYGYTF. In DNA form, the CDR3 reads TGTGCCAGCAGTTCCGACACGACATATGGCTACACCTTC.

This clonotype was seen a handful of times. The chain carries TRBV20-1 and TRBJ2-5, with D possibly TRBD1 on 6 matching bases. Germline V CDR1 and CDR2: DFQATT, SNEGSKA (reference sequence). The CDR3 covers 14 residues. Here the CDR3 DNA reads TGCAGGATGGAGAGGACAGACTCCCAAGAGACCCAGTACTTC. Translating it yields CRMERTDSQETQYF.

The chain recombines TRBV11-2 with TRBJ2-3; 9 positions agree with TRBD2. The germline gives CDR1 SGHAT, CDR2 FQNNGV. The CDR3 runs 15 residues. Trimming cost V 6 bases and J 3 bases; bases outside gene matches: 7. CDR3 bases: TGTGCCAGCAGATTTCGGCGGGGGGGAACAGATACGCAGTATTTT. Amino acids: CASRFRRGGTDTQYF.

Only a few counts were recorded for this clonotype. The rearrangement uses TRBV7-2 and TRBJ2-5; D perhaps matches TRBD1 (6 bases). CDR3 length: 14 amino acids. Germline V CDR1 and CDR2: SGHTA, FQGNSA. V was trimmed by 4 bases and J by 4 bases, leaving 13 bases between them. The CDR3, as DNA: TGTGCCAGCAGCTCCCAACAGGGTGGAGAGACCCAGTACTTC. Protein sequence: CASSSQQGGETQYF.

The rearrangement uses TRBV7-2 and TRBJ2-4; 9 bases fit TRBD2. Germline assignment: CDR1 SGHTA and CDR2 FQGNSA. The V gene end was trimmed by 8 bases and the J gene end by 1 base; junction bases not matched to a gene: 3. The CDR3 is 14 residues long. The CDR3 here is CASGSGGAKNIQYF. In nucleotides, the CDR3 is TGTGCCAGCGGAAGCGGGGGGGCCAAAAACATTCAGTACTTC.

The V call is TRBV5-5, the J call TRBJ1-3; D is unresolved. V dropped 4 bases and J dropped 4 bases, with 15 bases sitting between them. This CDR3 is 15 amino acids long. Germline V CDR1 and CDR2: SGHKS, YYEKEE (reference sequence). CDR3 nucleotide sequence: TGTGCCAGCAGCAATGTCAAGGGATCCGGAAACACCATATATTTT. Its translation is CASSNVKGSGNTIYF. Using reference TRBV5-5 and TRBJ1-3 for the parts outside the CDR3, the full variable domain is DAGVTQSPTHLIKTRGQQVTLRCSPISGHKSVSWYQQVLGQGPQFIFQYYEKEERGRGNFPDRFSARQFPNYSSELNVNALLLGDSALYLCASSNVKGSGNTIYFGEGSWLTVV.

This clonotype turned up a few times. The chain couples TRBV11-1 to TRBJ2-7; D not certain. The germline gives CDR1 SGHAT, CDR2 FQDESV (reference sequence). The CDR3 is 18 residues long. V lost 4 bases to trimming and J lost 0 bases, with 22 bases between them. DNA of the CDR3: TGTGCCAGCAGCTATACACCTCTCATGAGGCAGCACTCCTACGAGCAGTACTTC. Protein: CASSYTPLMRQHSYEQYF.

This clonotype was observed many times. The chain couples TRBV7-2 to TRBJ2-7, with TRBD2 identical over 7 bases. CDR3 length: 15 amino acids. The germline gives CDR1 SGHTA, CDR2 FQGNSA. The V segment lost 4 bases and the J segment 2 bases; nucleotides outside the gene matches: 8. Here the CDR3 DNA reads TGTGCCAGCAGCTGGGAGGGCGGGCTTACCTACGAGCAGTACTTC. This codes for CASSWEGGLTYEQYF.

This clonotype has more than one count but fewer than ten. Here the CDR3 reads CASTKNSPSYNEQFF. In DNA form, the CDR3 reads TGTGCCAGCACTAAGAACTCTCCGTCCTACAATGAGCAGTTCTTC. J is TRBJ2-1 and V is TRBV6-1; D remains ambiguous. CDR1 is MNHNS, CDR2 SASEGT, per germline. This CDR3 has 15 residues. Between the trimmed V and J ends, which lost 7 bases and 1 base, there was a span of 14 bases.

The genes are TRBV4-3 and TRBJ1-1, with a weak D call TRBD1 (6 bases). The CDR3 has 16 amino acids. Germline CDR1 reads LGHNA; CDR2 reads YSLEER. Trimming stripped 2 bases from V and 1 base from J, with 14 bases between. CDR3 protein: CASSQYPDSGNTEAFF. The CDR3 bases are TGCGCCAGCAGCCAATATCCGGACAGCGGGAACACTGAAGCTTTCTTT.